The entry that follows covers one T cell receptor (beta chain) sequence. The sample originates from a study of blood T cell repertoires in COVID-19. Generated by immunoSEQ multiplex PCR, the TCRdb table keeps only in-frame clones and is missing some. The data contain 35,000 to 50,000 clones, roughly 63% of them singletons. CDR1 and CDR2 from the germline V gene are SEHNR and FQNEAQ (reference sequence). The CDR3 has 14 amino acids. Germline trimming cut 3 bases from V and 7 bases from J; bases unmatched to any gene: 8. J is TRBJ1-2 and V is TRBV7-9, with TRBD1 matching over 7 bases. Input material: peripheral blood. This sequence was found in a man of 80 years or more with acute or convalescent COVID-19. This chain's CDR3 is CASSFVTGLRGYTF. The CDR3 DNA is TGTGCCAGCAGCTTCGTGACAGGGCTGCGTGGCTACACCTTC.